This TCR beta chain was identified during a study of cytomegalovirus exposure and HLA in healthy donors. Study-wide context: The approximately 120 validation repertoires matched the 650 to 850 first-cohort repertoires in platform, a later analysis reported. Study conclusions and caveats: Reportedly, diagnosis of cytomegalovirus status by the classifier showed high specificity and sensitivity. Some TCR beta chains (around 180 of them) were listed as cytomegalovirus-associated.

This table comes from immunoSEQ multiplex PCR, and its TCRdb copy is limited to in-frame clones, with some not included. The profile covers 250,000 or so clones, with around nine tenths appearing a single time and 2.5% to 3% taken by the ten largest. The CDR3 is 15 residues long. V trimming: 3 bases; J trimming: 3 bases; junction bases outside the gene matches: 3. Germline-derived CDR1 and CDR2 are SGHAT and FQNNGV. This clone appeared a few times. Its target is not known. The clonotype comes from a man younger than 30 in good health and CMV-seronegative. Sequencing was done on a sample of PBMCs. V and J are TRBV11-2 and TRBJ2-2; TRBD2 agrees at 8 bases. CDR3 sequence reads: CASSFGGAYTGELFF. The CDR3, as DNA: TGTGCCAGCAGCTTCGGGGGGGCGTACACCGGGGAGCTGTTTTTT.